The clone carrying this T cell receptor (beta chain) appeared a few times. What it binds is not known. Alongside a J-beta primer mix, a sample-barcoded 5' primer served in a second PCR lasting roughly 6 to 11 cycles. A template-switch adaptor with 12 random nucleotides tagged each cDNA molecule. MiXCR, applied by TCRdb to the 5' RACE reads, yields one record per CDR3 protein. The data hold 850,000 to 950,000 distinct CDR3 sequences, with around 28% observed a single time. The sample belongs to a study of blood T cells in healthy people across ages. Study-wide background: About one barcoded beta molecule per two T cells was the capture yield of template switching.

Germline V gives CDR1 SGHDN, CDR2 FVKESK. V lost 5 bases to trimming and J lost 9 bases, with 17 bases between them. This CDR3 spans 15 amino acids. Regarding the study as a whole: Calculation of diversity from one million T cells yielded estimates considered to be underestimates. Reliance upon unsorted PBMCs precluded definitive naive versus antigen-experienced comparison.

The sequence derives from a woman older than 75 in good health. This rearrangement joins TRBV14 to TRBJ1-6, with TRBD1 as a possible D gene (6 bases). The sample was blood. The CDR3 protein is CASSKRTADRSPLHF. Written as DNA, the CDR3 is TGTGCCAGCAGCAAGAGGACAGCGGATCGTTCACCCCTCCACTTT.